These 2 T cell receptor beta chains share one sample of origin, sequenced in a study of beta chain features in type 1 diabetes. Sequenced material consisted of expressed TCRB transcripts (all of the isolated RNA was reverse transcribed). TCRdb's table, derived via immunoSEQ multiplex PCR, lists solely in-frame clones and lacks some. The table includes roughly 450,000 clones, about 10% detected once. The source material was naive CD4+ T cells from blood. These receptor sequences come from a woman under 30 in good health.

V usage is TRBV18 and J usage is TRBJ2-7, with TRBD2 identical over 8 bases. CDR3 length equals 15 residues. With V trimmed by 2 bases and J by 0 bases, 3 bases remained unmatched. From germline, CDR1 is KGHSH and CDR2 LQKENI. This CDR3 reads CASSPDSGISYEQYF. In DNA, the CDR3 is TGTGCCAGCTCACCAGATAGCGGGATCTCCTACGAGCAGTACTTC.

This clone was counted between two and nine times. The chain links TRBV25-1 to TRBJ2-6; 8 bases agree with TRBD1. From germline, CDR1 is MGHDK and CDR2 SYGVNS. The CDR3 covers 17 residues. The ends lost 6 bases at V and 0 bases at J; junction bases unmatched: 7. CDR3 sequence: CASRPGTGPSGANVLTF. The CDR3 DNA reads TGTGCCAGCAGACCCGGGACAGGCCCCTCTGGGGCCAACGTCCTGACTTTC.